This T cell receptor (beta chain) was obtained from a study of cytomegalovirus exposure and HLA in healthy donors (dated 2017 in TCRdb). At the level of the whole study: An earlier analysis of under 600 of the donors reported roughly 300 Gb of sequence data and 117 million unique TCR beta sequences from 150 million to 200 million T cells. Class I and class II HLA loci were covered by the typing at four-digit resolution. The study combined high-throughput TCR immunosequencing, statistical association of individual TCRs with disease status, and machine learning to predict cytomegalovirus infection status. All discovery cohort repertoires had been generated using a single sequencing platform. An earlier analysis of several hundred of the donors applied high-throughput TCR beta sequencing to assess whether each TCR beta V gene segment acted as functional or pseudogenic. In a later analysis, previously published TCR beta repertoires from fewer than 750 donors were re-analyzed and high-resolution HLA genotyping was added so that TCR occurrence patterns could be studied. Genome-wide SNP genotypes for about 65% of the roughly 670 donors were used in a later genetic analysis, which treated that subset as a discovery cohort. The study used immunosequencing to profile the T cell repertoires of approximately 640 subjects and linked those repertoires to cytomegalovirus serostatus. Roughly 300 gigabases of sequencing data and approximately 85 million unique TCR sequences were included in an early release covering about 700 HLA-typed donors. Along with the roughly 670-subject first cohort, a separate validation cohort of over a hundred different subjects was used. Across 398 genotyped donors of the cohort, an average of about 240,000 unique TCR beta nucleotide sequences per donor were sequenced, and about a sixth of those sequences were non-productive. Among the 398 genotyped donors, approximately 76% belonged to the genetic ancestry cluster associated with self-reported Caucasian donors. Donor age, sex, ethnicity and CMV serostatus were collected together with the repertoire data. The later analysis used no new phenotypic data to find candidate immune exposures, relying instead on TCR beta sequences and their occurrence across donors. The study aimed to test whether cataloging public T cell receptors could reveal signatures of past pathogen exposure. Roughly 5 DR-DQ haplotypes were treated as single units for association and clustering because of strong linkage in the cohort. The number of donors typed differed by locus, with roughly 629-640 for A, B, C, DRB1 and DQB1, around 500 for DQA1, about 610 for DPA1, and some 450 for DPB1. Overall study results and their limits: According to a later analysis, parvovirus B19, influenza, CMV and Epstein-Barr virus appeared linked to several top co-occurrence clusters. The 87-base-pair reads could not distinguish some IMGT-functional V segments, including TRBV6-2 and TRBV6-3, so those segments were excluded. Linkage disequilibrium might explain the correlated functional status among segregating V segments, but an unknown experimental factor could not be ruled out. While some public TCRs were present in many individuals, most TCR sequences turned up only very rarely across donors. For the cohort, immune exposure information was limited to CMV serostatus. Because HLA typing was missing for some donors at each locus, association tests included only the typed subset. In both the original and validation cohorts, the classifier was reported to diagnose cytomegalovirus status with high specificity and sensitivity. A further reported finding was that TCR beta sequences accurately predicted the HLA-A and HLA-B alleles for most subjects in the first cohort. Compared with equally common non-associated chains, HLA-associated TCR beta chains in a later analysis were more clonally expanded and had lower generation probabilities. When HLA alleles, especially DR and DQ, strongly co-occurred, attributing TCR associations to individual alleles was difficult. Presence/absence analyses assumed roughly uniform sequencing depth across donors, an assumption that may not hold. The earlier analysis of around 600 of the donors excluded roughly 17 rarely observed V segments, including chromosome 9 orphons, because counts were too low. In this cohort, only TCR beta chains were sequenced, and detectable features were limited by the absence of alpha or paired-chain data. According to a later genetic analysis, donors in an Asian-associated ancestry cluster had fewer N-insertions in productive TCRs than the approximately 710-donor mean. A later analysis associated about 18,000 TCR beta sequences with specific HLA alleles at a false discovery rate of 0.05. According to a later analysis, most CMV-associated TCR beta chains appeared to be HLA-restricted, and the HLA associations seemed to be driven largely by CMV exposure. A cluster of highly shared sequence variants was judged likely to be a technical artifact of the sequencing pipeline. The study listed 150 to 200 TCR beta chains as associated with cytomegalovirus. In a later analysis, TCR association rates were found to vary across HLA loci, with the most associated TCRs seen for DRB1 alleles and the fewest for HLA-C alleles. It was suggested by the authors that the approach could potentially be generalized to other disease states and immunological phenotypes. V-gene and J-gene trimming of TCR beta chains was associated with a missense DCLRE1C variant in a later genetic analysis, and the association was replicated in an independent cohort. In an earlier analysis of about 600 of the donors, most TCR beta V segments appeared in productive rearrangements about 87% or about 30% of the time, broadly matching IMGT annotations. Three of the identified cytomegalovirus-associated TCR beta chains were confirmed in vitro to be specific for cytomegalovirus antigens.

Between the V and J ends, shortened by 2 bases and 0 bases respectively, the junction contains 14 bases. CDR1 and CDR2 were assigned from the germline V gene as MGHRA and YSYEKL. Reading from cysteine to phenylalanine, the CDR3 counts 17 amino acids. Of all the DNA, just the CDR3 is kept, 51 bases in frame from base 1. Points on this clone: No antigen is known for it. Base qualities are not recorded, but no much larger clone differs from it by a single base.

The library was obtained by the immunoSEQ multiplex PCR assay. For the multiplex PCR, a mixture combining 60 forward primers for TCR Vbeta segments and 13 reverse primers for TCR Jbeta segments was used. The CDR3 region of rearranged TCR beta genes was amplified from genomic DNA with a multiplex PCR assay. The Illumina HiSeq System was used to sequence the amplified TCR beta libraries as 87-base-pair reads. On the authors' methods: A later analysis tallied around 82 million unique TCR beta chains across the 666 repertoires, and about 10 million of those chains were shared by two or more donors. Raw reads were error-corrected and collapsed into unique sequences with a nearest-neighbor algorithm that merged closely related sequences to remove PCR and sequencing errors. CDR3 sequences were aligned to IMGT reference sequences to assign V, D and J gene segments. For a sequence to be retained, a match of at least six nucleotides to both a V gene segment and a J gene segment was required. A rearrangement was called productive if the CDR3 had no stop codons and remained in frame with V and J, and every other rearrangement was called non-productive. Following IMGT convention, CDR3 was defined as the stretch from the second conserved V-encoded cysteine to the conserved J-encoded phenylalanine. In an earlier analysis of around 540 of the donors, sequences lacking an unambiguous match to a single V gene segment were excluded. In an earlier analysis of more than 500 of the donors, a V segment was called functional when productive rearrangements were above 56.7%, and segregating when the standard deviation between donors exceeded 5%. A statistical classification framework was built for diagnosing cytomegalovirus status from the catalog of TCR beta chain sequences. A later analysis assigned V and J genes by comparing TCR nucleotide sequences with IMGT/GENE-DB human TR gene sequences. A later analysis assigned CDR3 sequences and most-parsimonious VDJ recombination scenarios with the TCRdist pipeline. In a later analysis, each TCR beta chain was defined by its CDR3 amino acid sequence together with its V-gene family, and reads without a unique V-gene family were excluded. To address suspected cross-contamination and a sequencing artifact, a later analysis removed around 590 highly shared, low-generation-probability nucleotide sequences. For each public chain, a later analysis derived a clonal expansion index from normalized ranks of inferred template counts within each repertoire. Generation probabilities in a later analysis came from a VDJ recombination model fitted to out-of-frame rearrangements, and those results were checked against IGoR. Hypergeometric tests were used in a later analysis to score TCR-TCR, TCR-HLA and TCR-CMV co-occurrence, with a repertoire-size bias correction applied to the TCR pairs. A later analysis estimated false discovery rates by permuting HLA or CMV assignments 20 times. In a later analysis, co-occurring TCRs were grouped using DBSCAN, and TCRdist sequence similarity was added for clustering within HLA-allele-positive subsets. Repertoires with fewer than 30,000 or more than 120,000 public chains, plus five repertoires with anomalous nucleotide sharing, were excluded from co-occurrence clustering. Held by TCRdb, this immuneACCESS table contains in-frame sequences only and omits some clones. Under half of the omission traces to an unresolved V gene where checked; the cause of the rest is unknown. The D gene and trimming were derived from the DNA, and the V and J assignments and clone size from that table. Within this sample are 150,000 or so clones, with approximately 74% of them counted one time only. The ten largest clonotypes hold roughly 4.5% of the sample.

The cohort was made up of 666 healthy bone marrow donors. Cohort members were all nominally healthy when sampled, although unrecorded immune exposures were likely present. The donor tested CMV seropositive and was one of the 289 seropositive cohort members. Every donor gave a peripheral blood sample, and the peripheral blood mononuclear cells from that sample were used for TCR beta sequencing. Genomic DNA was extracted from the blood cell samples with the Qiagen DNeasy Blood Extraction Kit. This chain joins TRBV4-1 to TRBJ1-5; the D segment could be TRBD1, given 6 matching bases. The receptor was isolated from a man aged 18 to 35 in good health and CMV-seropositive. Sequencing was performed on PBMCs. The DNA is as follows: TGCGCCAGCAGCCAAACGGGACACCCGTTTAGCAATCAGCCCCAGCATTTT. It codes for CASSQTGHPFSNQPQHF.